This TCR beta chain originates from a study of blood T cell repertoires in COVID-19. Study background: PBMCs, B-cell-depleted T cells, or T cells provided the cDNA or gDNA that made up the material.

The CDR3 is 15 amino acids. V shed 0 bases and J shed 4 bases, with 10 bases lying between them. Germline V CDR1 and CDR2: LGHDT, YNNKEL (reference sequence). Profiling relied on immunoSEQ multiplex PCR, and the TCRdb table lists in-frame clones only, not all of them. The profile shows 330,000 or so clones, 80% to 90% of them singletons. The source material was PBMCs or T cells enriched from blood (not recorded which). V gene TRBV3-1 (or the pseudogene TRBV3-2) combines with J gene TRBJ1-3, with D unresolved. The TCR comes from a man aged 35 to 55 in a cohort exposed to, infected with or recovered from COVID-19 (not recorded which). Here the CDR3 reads CASSQDVTPGNTIYF. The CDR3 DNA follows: TGTGCCAGCAGCCAAGATGTGACACCCGGAAACACCATATATTTT.